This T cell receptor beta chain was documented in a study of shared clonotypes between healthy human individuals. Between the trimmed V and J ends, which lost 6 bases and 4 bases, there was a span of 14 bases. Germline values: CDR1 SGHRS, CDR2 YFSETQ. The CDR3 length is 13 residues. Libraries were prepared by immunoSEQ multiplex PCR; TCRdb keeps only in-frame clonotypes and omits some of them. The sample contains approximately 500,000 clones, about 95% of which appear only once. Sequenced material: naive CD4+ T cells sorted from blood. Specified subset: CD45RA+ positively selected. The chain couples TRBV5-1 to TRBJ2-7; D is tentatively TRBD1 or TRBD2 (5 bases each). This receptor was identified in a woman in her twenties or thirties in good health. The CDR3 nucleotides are TGCGCCAGCACCCTGGGGGAGCAGTACGAGCAGTACTTC. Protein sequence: CASTLGEQYEQYF.